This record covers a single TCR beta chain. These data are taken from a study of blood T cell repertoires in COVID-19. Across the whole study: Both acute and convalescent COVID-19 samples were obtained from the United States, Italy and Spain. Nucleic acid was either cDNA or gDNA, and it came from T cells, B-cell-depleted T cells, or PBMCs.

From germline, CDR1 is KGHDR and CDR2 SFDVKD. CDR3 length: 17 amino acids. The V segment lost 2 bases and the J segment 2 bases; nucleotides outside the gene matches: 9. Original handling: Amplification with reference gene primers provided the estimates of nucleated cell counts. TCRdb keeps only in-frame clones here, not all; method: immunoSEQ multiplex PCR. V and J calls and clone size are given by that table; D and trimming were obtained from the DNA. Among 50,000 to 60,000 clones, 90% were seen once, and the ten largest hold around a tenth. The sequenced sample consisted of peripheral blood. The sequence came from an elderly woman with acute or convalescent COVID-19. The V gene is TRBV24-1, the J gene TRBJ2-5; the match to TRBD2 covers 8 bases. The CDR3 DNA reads TGTGCCACCAGTGATTGCCCAGGACTAGCCGTACAAGAGACCCAGTACTTC. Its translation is CATSDCPGLAVQETQYF.